The rows below give T cell receptor beta chains drawn from one sample of a study of OX40 agonist ivuxolimab in advanced cancers. Sequencing was performed with immunoSEQ multiplex PCR; in TCRdb, only in-frame clones are kept and a portion is missing. In the table there are about 120,000 clones, 75% to 90% of which are singletons. The material sequenced was CD4+ or CD8+ T cells sorted from blood, taken in a trial of the OX40 agonist ivuxolimab. Receptors originate from an adult with an advanced solid tumor such as melanoma, head and neck, liver or kidney cancer. The CDR3 runs from the conserved cysteine through the conserved F or W. The D gene is left open where the match is weak. Clone size appears in some rows only: once, few, many, or a class for an expanded clone.

TRBD1	TRBV2	NA	TRBJ2-2	TGTGCCAGCACCACCTCGTCAGGGGGCAGGCGGGAGCTGTTTTTT	CASTTSSGGRRELFF
NA	TRBV16	NA	TRBJ2-7	TGTGCCAGCAGCCAGTCGGGGGGCTCTTTCAACGAGCAGTACTTC	CASSQSGGSFNEQYF
NA	TRBV7-9	NA	TRBJ2-5	TGTGCCAGCAGCATCGTCGAGGAGACCCAGTACTTC	CASSIVEETQYF
TRBD2	TRBV6-5	NA	TRBJ2-7	TGTGCCAGCCGCCCGGGGGGGCGGAAAACCTACGAGCAGTACTTC	CASRPGGRKTYEQYF
TRBD1	TRBV6-5	few	TRBJ2-7	TGTGCCAGCAGAACACAGGGGAGATACGAGCAGTACTTC	CASRTQGRYEQYF
TRBD2	TRBV10-2	NA	TRBJ2-6	TGCGCCAGCAGTGCCGCGGGGGGAACTGGGGCCAACGTCCTGACTTTC	CASSAAGGTGANVLTF
NA	TRBV12-2	NA	TRBJ2-5	TGTGCAAGTCGCTTGTCTGACGAGATCCAAGAGACCCAGTACTTC	CASRLSDEIQETQYF
NA	TRBV7-9	NA	TRBJ2-3	TGTGCCAGCAGCCAGGACAGTATAAGCACAGATACGCAGTATTTT	CASSQDSISTDTQYF
TRBD1	TRBV5-6	NA	TRBJ1-5	TGTGCCAGCAGCTTGGGGACAGGGGACGGGGGCACTCGGCCCCAGCATTTT	CASSLGTGDGGTRPQHF
NA	TRBV14	NA	TRBJ2-7	TGTGCCAGCAGCCAAGCTGGCGTAGTGACAGAGCAGTACTTC	CASSQAGVVTEQYF
TRBD1	TRBV27	NA	TRBJ1-2	TGTGCCAGCAGTTTGGCCCCCGGGACAGTCTATGGCTACACCTTC	CASSLAPGTVYGYTF
NA	TRBV19	few	TRBJ2-5	TGTGCCAGTAGTATGGGCGGAGAAGAGACCCAGTACTTC	CASSMGGEETQYF
NA	TRBV10-3	NA	TRBJ2-2	TGTGCCATCAGAGGGCCCCCGACCGGGGAGCTGTTTTTT	CAIRGPPTGELFF
NA	TRBV6-5	once	TRBJ2-5	TGTGCCAGCAGTTATAGGGGGGGACAAGAGACCCAGTACTTC	CASSYRGGQETQYF
NA	TRBV19	once	TRBJ1-2	TGTGCCAGTAGTATAGGGAACAGGGATTTCTATGGCTACACCTTC	CASSIGNRDFYGYTF
TRBD1	TRBV28	once	TRBJ1-5	TGTGCCAGCATCCCCGGGACCGGGACAGGGAATCAGCCCCAGCATTTT	CASIPGTGTGNQPQHF
NA	TRBV6-1	NA	TRBJ2-5	TGTGCCAGCAGTGAAGTCGCGGAGACCCAGTACTTC	CASSEVAETQYF
NA	TRBV29-1	NA	TRBJ1-2	TGCAGCGTTGAGAGATGGCAGGGGAACTACACCTTC	CSVERWQGNYTF
NA	TRBV18	NA	TRBJ2-5	TGTGCCAGCTCACCAAGACAGACTTCGACCGGAGAGACCCAGTACTTC	CASSPRQTSTGETQYF
TRBD1	TRBV9	few	TRBJ1-3	TGTGCCAGCAGCGTAGAATGGGACAGGGGAGTCAGCTCTGGAAACACCATATATTTT	CASSVEWDRGVSSGNTIYF
NA	TRBV5-5	NA	TRBJ1-1	TGTGCCAGCCTTTTAGGGGTTCGAGCTTTCTTT	CASLLGVRAFF
NA	TRBV6-5	NA	TRBJ1-4	TGTGCCAGCAGTTACAGGGGGACCGCGGAAAAACTGTTTTTT	CASSYRGTAEKLFF
NA	TRBV29-1	few	TRBJ1-1	TGCAGCGTTGAAGGTTCCGGCAGGGCGGAAGCTTTCTTT	CSVEGSGRAEAFF
NA	TRBV28	NA	TRBJ2-5	TGTGCCAGCAGTTCCCTCGGGACGCAACAAGAGACCCAGTACTTC	CASSSLGTQQETQYF
NA	TRBV4-3	NA	TRBJ1-4	TGCGCCAGCAGCCCAAATACAGATGTTTATGAAAAACTGTTTTTT	CASSPNTDVYEKLFF
TRBD2	TRBV11-2	NA	TRBJ2-5	TGTGCCAGCAGCGTCGGGGCTAGCGGGGGCAGAGGAGAGACCCAGTACTTC	CASSVGASGGRGETQYF
TRBD2	TRBV30	NA	TRBJ2-5	TGTGCCTGGAGGCGTCGGGGGGGGGAAGAGACCCAGTACTTC	CAWRRRGGEETQYF
NA	TRBV28	NA	TRBJ1-3	TGTGCCAGCAGGGTGCTTTTGGGCTCTGGAAACACCATATATTTT	CASRVLLGSGNTIYF
NA	TRBV10-2	few	TRBJ2-1	TGCGCCAGCAGTAAACGGGGCACTAACTCCTACAATGAGCAGTTCTTC	CASSKRGTNSYNEQFF
NA	TRBV27	NA	TRBJ1-6	TGTGCCAGCAGTCTGGGGTTCGGTTCACCCCTCCACTTT	CASSLGFGSPLHF
TRBD1	TRBV30	NA	TRBJ1-6	TGTGCCTGGAGTAGGACAGGGGGGTACTCACCCCTCCACTTT	CAWSRTGGYSPLHF
TRBD1	TRBV19	NA	TRBJ2-1	TGTGCCAGTACCCCACAGGGGGCAGGCAATGAGCAGTTCTTC	CASTPQGAGNEQFF
TRBD1	TRBV23-1	once	TRBJ2-6	TGCGCCAGCAGTCAACGGACAGGGGGCGACTCTGGGGCCAACGTCCTGACTTTC	CASSQRTGGDSGANVLTF
NA	TRBV5-8	NA	TRBJ1-1	TGTGCCAGCAGCTTGACCCCGAGGGGTATGAACACTGAAGCTTTCTTT	CASSLTPRGMNTEAFF
NA	TRBV19	NA	TRBJ1-1	TGTGCCAGTAGTATGGTGGATTCAGCGAACACTGAAGCTTTCTTT	CASSMVDSANTEAFF
NA	TRBV6-1	NA	TRBJ2-4	TGTGCCAGCACCGAGCAGGGGGGAAACATTCAGTACTTC	CASTEQGGNIQYF
NA	TRBV10-3	NA	TRBJ1-3	TGTGCCATCAGTGAAAACGGGGACACCATATATTTT	CAISENGDTIYF
NA	TRBV5-1	once	TRBJ2-5	TGCGCCAGCAGCTTGGCAGGGGCCCGAGAGACCCAGTACTTC	CASSLAGARETQYF
TRBD2	TRBV28	NA	TRBJ2-2	TGTGCCAGCAGTTCCATAGCGGGGGGGCCCGTTGTGACCGGGGAGCTGTTTTTT	CASSSIAGGPVVTGELFF
NA	TRBV11-2	NA	TRBJ2-3	TGTGCCAGCAGCCCGACTCGGACAGCTAACCCCACAGATACGCAGTATTTT	CASSPTRTANPTDTQYF
NA	TRBV15	NA	TRBJ2-4	TGTGCCACCAGCATAGGAAGGATCGCCAAAAACATTCAGTACTTC	CATSIGRIAKNIQYF
TRBD2	TRBV4-2	NA	TRBJ2-1	TGTGCCAGCAGCCAAGAGCCGACTAGCGGGGGTTACAATGAGCAGTTCTTC	CASSQEPTSGGYNEQFF
TRBD2	TRBV7-2	NA	TRBJ2-7	TGTGCCAGCAGCCCCCCACCGGGACTAGCGGGGGGCCCCGACGAGCAGTACTTC	CASSPPPGLAGGPDEQYF
NA	TRBV28	NA	TRBJ1-6	TGTGCCAGCAGTCTTCCGGGAGCTCTGTCACCCCTCCACTTT	CASSLPGALSPLHF
TRBD1	TRBV15	NA	TRBJ2-1	TGTGCCACCAGCAGAGATACCCGGGACAGAGTTTACAATGAGCAGTTCTTC	CATSRDTRDRVYNEQFF
TRBD1	TRBV2	NA	TRBJ1-5	TGTGCCAGCGGGAGGAACAGGGGTGATCAGCCCCAGCATTTT	CASGRNRGDQPQHF
NA	TRBV19	NA	TRBJ2-3	TGTGCCAGTAGTCCGCAGGGGAGAGTAGATACGCAGTATTTT	CASSPQGRVDTQYF
NA	TRBV7-2	NA	TRBJ1-2	TGTGCCAGCAGCTTAGGTACGGGAGACTATGGCTACACCTTC	CASSLGTGDYGYTF
NA	TRBV7-2	NA	TRBJ1-1	TGTGCCAGCAGCTTAGATCGTGCGGCAGATGAAGCTTTCTTT	CASSLDRAADEAFF
NA	TRBV10-3	NA	TRBJ2-5	TGCGCCACCGCCGGGACCCAAGAGACCCAGTACTTC	CATAGTQETQYF
TRBD1	TRBV19	NA	TRBJ1-4	TGTGCCAGTAGCCGGGACAGGACAAATGAAAAACTGTTTTTT	CASSRDRTNEKLFF
NA	TRBV6-5	NA	TRBJ1-2	TGTGCCAGCAGTTACTCGGGGGGGGGCTATGGCTACACCTTC	CASSYSGGGYGYTF